The present T cell receptor beta chain was sequenced within a study of Tregs in tolerant kidney transplant recipients. Findings and limits, study-wide: The small number of patients limits these findings pending further validation. Biological reproducibility was not directly addressed, but technical replication error appeared minimal.

In regard to this clone: Its target is unknown.

The CDR3 is 14 residues long. Germline CDR1 is MNHNS and CDR2 is SASEGT. Trimming took 6 bases from V and 3 from J, leaving 11 bases between them. Thawed PBMCs were FACS-sorted into unstimulated CD4+CD25+CD127- regulatory T cells, CD4+CD25- non-regulatory cells, CD4 and CD8 cells. Profiling relied on immunoSEQ multiplex PCR, and the TCRdb table lists in-frame clones only, not all of them. There are 50,000 to 75,000 clones in the sample; approximately 85% occur only once, and about 2% lies in the top ten. This clonotype was sampled from a human donor who received a combined kidney and bone marrow transplant. This chain connects TRBV6-1 to TRBJ1-4, with D maybe TRBD1 (5 bases). The sample here was Tregs from blood, taken before the transplant. In nucleotides, the CDR3 is TGTGCCAGCAGGGCGAGGGGCGCTAATGAAAAACTGTTTTTT. It codes for CASRARGANEKLFF.